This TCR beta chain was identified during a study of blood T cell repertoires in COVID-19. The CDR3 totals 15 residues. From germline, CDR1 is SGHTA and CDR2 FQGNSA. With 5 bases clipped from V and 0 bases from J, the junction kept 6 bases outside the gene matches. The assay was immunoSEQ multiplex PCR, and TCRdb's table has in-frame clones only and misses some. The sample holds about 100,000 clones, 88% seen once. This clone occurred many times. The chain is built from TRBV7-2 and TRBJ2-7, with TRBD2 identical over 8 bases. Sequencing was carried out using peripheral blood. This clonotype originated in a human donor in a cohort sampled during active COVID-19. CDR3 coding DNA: TGTGCCAGCAGCGATACTAGCGGCAGCTCCTACGAGCAGTACTTC. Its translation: CASSDTSGSSYEQYF.